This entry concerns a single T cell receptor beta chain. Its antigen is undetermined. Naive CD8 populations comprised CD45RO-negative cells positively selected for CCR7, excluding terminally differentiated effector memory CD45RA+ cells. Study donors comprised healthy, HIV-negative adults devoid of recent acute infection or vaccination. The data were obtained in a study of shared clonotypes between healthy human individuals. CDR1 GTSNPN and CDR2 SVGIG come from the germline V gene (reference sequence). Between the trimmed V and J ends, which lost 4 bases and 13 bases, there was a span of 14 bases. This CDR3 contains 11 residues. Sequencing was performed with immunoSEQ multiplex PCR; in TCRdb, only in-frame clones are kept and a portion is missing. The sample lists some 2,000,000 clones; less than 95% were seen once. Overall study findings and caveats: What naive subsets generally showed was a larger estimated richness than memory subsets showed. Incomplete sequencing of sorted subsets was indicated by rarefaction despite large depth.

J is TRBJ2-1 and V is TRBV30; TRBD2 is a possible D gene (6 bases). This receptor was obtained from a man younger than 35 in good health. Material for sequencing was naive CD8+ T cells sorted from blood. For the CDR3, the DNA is TGTGCCTGGACTCTAGCGAAAGTTCAGTTCTTC. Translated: CAWTLAKVQFF.